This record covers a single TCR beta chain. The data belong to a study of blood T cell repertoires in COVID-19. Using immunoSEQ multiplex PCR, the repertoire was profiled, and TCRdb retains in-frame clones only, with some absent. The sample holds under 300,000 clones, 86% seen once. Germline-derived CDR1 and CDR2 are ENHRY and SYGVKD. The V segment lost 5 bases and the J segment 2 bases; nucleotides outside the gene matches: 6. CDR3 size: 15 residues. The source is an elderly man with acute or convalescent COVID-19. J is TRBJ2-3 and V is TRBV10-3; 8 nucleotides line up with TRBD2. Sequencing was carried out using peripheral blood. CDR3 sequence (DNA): TGTGCCATCAGTCAGTTAGCGGGGTTCACAGATACGCAGTATTTT. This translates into CAISQLAGFTDTQYF.